The 27 T cell receptor beta chains presented below share a single source sample, sequenced in a study of beta chain features in type 1 diabetes (dated by TCRdb to 2017 to 2018). The library was prepared using the immunoSEQ multiplex PCR assay. All of the isolated RNA was reverse transcribed with the High Capacity cDNA Reverse Transcription Kit, so expressed TCRB transcripts were sequenced. The table comes from immuneACCESS by way of TCRdb, which keeps in-frame sequences with V and J called. Part of the clones is missing from these tables; in studies checked, under half for an unresolved V gene and the rest for unknown reasons. In all, the sample holds hundreds of thousands of clones, and about an eighth of those were seen once. The ten most abundant clones make up approximately 0.022% of the sample. Overall results and qualifications from the work: A moderate but significant shortening of TCRB CDR3 length was observed in type 1 diabetes patients in all four CD4+ subsets.

Their specific antigens are unknown. What was sequenced was naive CD4+ T cells from blood. The meaning of the sample's cell subset or site label: true naive CD4+ T cells. The receptor source for this set is a young man with type 1 diabetes.

V gene TRBV30 combines with J gene TRBJ2-2, with no clear D. V was pared by 4 bases and J by 0 bases, with 9 bases between. The germline CDR1 and CDR2 sequences are GTSNPN and SVGIG (reference sequence). This CDR3 region has 14 residues. CDR3 nucleotide sequence: TGTGCCTGGAAGAGGACGGCGAACACCGGGGAGCTGTTTTTT. Encoded protein: CAWKRTANTGELFF.

This sequence joins TRBV6-5 and TRBJ2-4; a weak D match, TRBD2 (6 bases). The germline V gene encodes CDR1 MNHEY and CDR2 SVGAGI. V was cut by 7 bases and J by 7 bases, with 14 bases left in between. The CDR3 consists of 13 residues. The CDR3 protein is CASNGAGSNIQYF. The CDR3 nucleotides are TGTGCCAGCAATGGGGCGGGGTCGAACATTCAGTACTTC.

The rearrangement joins TRBV13 to TRBJ2-7; 8 nucleotides align to TRBD1. There are 15 residues in the CDR3. Germline V gene sequence: CDR1 PRHDT, CDR2 FYEKMQ (reference sequence). V lost 3 bases, J lost 2 bases, and 6 bases stayed unmatched. As DNA, the CDR3 is TGTGCCAGCAGCTTGTTACAGGGGGGAACCTACGAGCAGTACTTC. Residues: CASSLLQGGTYEQYF.

This clone was found a few times. The chain joins TRBV6-6 to TRBJ2-7, with 7 nucleotides matching TRBD1. Germline-derived CDR1 and CDR2 are MNHNY and SVGAGI (reference sequence). With V trimmed by 5 bases and J by 5 bases, 12 bases remained unmatched. The CDR3 extends over 15 amino acids. The CDR3 DNA reads as TGTGCCAGCAGTCAGAACCCGGGACAGCGGAACGAGCAGTACTTC. It translates to CASSQNPGQRNEQYF.

This clone has more than one count but fewer than ten. The chain is built from TRBV14 and TRBJ1-6; the D gene is possibly TRBD1 (5 bases). The germline CDR1 and CDR2 sequences are SGHDN and FVKESK. The ends were cut back, 2 bases at V and 5 bases at J, with 16 bases in the middle. The CDR3 contains 17 residues. CDR3 nucleotide sequence: TGTGCCAGCAGCCAAAGATGGGGAGGGGACCATAATTCACCCCTCCACTTT. Encoded protein: CASSQRWGGDHNSPLHF.

This clone was counted a few times. The J gene is TRBJ1-1, the V gene TRBV30, with TRBD1 as a possible D gene (6 bases). CDR1 is GTSNPN and CDR2 is SVGIG in the germline V gene (reference sequence). There are 15 residues in the CDR3. V was clipped by 4 bases and J by 0 bases, with 15 bases between them. CDR3 bases: TGTGCCTGGATTTGGGGGGGCGATATGAACACTGAAGCTTTCTTT. Translating it yields CAWIWGGDMNTEAFF. The variable domain in full, with the rest retrieved from reference TRBV30 and TRBJ1-1, is SQTIHQWPATLVQPVGSPLSLECTVEGTSNPNLYWYRQAAGRGLQLLFYSVGIGQISSEVPQNLSASRPQDRQFILSSKKLLLSDSGFYLCAWIWGGDMNTEAFFGQGTRLTVV.

This clone was observed a handful of times. The chain has TRBV18 and TRBJ1-1; no clear D. Germline V CDR1 and CDR2: KGHSH, LQKENI. Trimming left V 4 bases short and J 6 bases short, with 9 bases between. The CDR3 is 12 amino acids. CDR3 loop: CASSRSGAEAFF. CDR3 in DNA: TGTGCCAGCTCACGGTCTGGCGCTGAAGCTTTCTTT.

This clone was seen a handful of times. V usage is TRBV5-1 and J usage is TRBJ2-5, with D tentatively TRBD1 (7 bases). Trimming pared 4 bases from V and 1 base from J, leaving 17 bases between. The germline V gene has CDR1 SGHRS and CDR2 YFSETQ. The CDR3 has 16 amino acids. CDR3 in DNA: TGCGCCAGCAGCCTTACAGGGGAGGTTCGCCAAGAGACCCAGTACTTC. It specifies CASSLTGEVRQETQYF.

This clone was observed a few times. This chain uses TRBV5-6 with TRBJ1-1; D is perhaps TRBD1 (6 bases). CDR3 length: 13 amino acids. Trimming removed 2 bases from V and 3 bases from J, with 8 bases in between. Germline CDR1 is SGHDT and CDR2 is YYEEEE. The CDR3: CASSFTGYTEAFF. CDR3 coding DNA: TGTGCCAGCAGCTTTACAGGGTACACTGAAGCTTTCTTT.

J is TRBJ2-6 and V is TRBV27, with D maybe TRBD2 (6 bases). Germline assignment: CDR1 MNHEY and CDR2 SMNVEV (reference sequence). This CDR3 contains 15 residues. Trimming pared 1 base from V and 2 bases from J, leaving 6 bases between. The CDR3 DNA reads TGTGCCAGCAGTTTATGGGGGGCTGGGGCCAACGTCCTGACTTTC. Translation: CASSLWGAGANVLTF.

The gene calls are TRBV30 and TRBJ2-4; TRBD1 or TRBD2 may be the D gene (5 bases each). This CDR3 comprises 15 residues. Germline CDR1 GTSNPN, CDR2 SVGIG (reference sequence). V was cut by 2 bases and J by 0 bases, with 11 bases left in between. The CDR3 sequence: CAWSRGLLAKNIQYF. CDR3 DNA sequence: TGTGCCTGGAGTCGGGGCCTTCTAGCCAAAAACATTCAGTACTTC.

In its sample, this clone was seen a few times. The rearrangement links TRBV19 to TRBJ1-1; D gene uncertain. Trimming removed 6 bases at V and 3 bases at J, with 11 bases between. Germline V gene sequence: CDR1 LNHDA, CDR2 SQIVND (reference sequence). The CDR3 spans 13 residues. The CDR3 here is CASRRADYTEAFF. CDR3 bases: TGTGCCAGTAGGAGGGCAGACTACACTGAAGCTTTCTTT.

The rearrangement uses TRBV7-9 and TRBJ1-5, with unresolved D. The V end was cut by 3 bases, the J end by 7 bases, with 13 bases between. CDR1 SEHNR and CDR2 FQNEAQ come from the germline V gene (reference sequence). The CDR3 is made up of 14 amino acids. The CDR3 is CASSFISDGQPQHF. CDR3 nucleotides: TGTGCCAGCAGCTTTATCAGTGACGGACAGCCCCAGCATTTT.

V is TRBV29-1 and J is TRBJ2-6; D is unclear. CDR3 length equals 15 residues. Germline V gene lookup returns CDR1 SQVTM and CDR2 ANQGSEA. V dropped 3 bases and J dropped 0 bases, with 9 bases sitting between them. The CDR3 DNA follows: TGCAGCGTTGATGCGCCAGGCTCTGGGGCCAACGTCCTGACTTTC. Its translation: CSVDAPGSGANVLTF.

This clone was found a few times. The chain couples TRBV20-1 to TRBJ1-1; 7 positions match TRBD1. Germline V gene sequence: CDR1 DFQATT, CDR2 SNEGSKA (reference sequence). V lost 4 bases, J lost 6 bases, and 2 bases stayed unmatched. This CDR3 has 11 residues. The CDR3 region has the DNA TGCAGTGCTACTGGACAGGCTGAAGCTTTCTTT. Amino acids: CSATGQAEAFF.

This clone appeared a few times. The rearrangement joins TRBV6-1 to TRBJ2-3, with 7 bases that match TRBD1. CDR1 and CDR2 from the germline V gene are MNHNS and SASEGT. The CDR3 extends over 15 amino acids. Trimming at V came to 2 bases and at J to 3 bases, leaving 5 bases not matched to a gene. CDR3 residues: CASSERGRVTDTQYF. CDR3 nucleotides: TGTGCCAGCAGTGAAAGGGGGCGCGTGACAGATACGCAGTATTTT.

This clone was seen a few times. The CDR3 DNA reads TGTGCCAGCAGCAGAACTAACTATGGCTACACCTTC. Its translation: CASSRTNYGYTF. The chain joins TRBV14 to TRBJ1-2; D is undetermined. CDR3 size: 12 residues. Germline values: CDR1 SGHDN, CDR2 FVKESK. Trimming removed 5 bases from V and 0 bases from J, with 4 bases in between.

This clone was counted a few times. The J gene is TRBJ1-2, the V gene TRBV30; tentative D call: TRBD1 (5 bases). Germline CDR1 and CDR2: GTSNPN and SVGIG (reference sequence). The CDR3 runs to 13 residues. V lost 0 bases and J lost 4, with 9 bases in between. In nucleotides, the CDR3 is TGTGCCTGGAGTGTACGGGGGACCTATGGCTACACCTTC. Its translation is CAWSVRGTYGYTF. Based on the CDR3 plus reference TRBV30 and TRBJ1-2, the full variable domain is SQTIHQWPATLVQPVGSPLSLECTVEGTSNPNLYWYRQAAGRGLQLLFYSVGIGQISSEVPQNLSASRPQDRQFILSSKKLLLSDSGFYLCAWSVRGTYGYTFGSGTRLTVV.

The table lists this clone with a few counts. The genes are TRBV5-1 and TRBJ2-5; the D gene is possibly TRBD1 (5 bases). Looked up from germline, CDR1 is SGHRS and CDR2 is YFSETQ. V was pared by 0 bases and J by 5 bases, with 23 bases between. The CDR3 extends over 18 amino acids. CDR3 amino acids: CASSLGQGSELLEETQYF. DNA for the CDR3: TGCGCCAGCAGCTTGGGCCAGGGAAGTGAACTGTTGGAGGAGACCCAGTACTTC. The full variable domain, its missing parts supplied by reference TRBV5-1 and TRBJ2-5, is KAGVTQTPRYLIKTRGQQVTLSCSPISGHRSVSWYQQTPGQGLQFLFEYFSETQRNKGNFPGRFSGRQFSNSRSEMNVSTLELGDSALYLCASSLGQGSELLEETQYFGPGTRLLVL.

This clone has just a few counts. The rearrangement joins TRBV18 to TRBJ2-2, with unresolved D. Germline loops: CDR1 KGHSH, CDR2 LQKENI. This CDR3 is 14 amino acids long. V was trimmed by 3 bases and J by 6 bases, leaving 11 bases between them. CDR3 DNA: TGTGCCAGCTCACCTAATACTGGAGCCGGGGAGCTGTTTTTT. Translating gives CASSPNTGAGELFF. The complete variable domain, with remaining parts taken from reference TRBV18 and TRBJ2-2, reads NAGVMQNPRHLVRRRGQEARLRCSPMKGHSHVYWYRQLPEEGLKFMVYLQKENIIDESGMPKERFSAEFPKEGPSILRIQQVVRGDSAAYFCASSPNTGAGELFFGEGSRLTVL.

In its sample, this clone was seen a few times. The V gene is TRBV5-1, the J gene TRBJ1-5; weak D call: TRBD1 (5 bases). CDR1 and CDR2 (germline): SGHRS, YFSETQ. The V gene lost 0 bases and the J gene lost 7 bases, with 8 bases spanning the gap. This CDR3 has 13 amino acids. CDR3 in amino acids: CASSLVGGQPQHF. The DNA of the CDR3 is TGCGCCAGCAGCTTGGTTGGGGGGCAGCCCCAGCATTTT.

In nucleotides, the CDR3 is TGTGCCAGCAGTTACGCGGCGGACACTGAAGCTTTCTTT. Translating it yields CASSYAADTEAFF. The chain links TRBV7-9 to TRBJ1-1; D is unclear. Germline V gene sequence: CDR1 SEHNR, CDR2 FQNEAQ (reference sequence). Trimming stripped 6 bases from V and 3 bases from J, with 11 bases between. The length of the CDR3 is 13 residues.

This clone was observed a few times. The J gene is TRBJ2-7, the V gene TRBV2; 9 positions agree with TRBD1. This CDR3 region has 15 residues. Per the germline V gene, CDR1 is SNHLY and CDR2 is FYNNEI. V dropped 6 bases and J dropped 2; count of bases not matched to a gene: 8. DNA for the CDR3: TGTGCCAGCAGGTTACCGGGACAGGGTACCTACGAGCAGTACTTC. Its protein is CASRLPGQGTYEQYF.

V usage is TRBV10-3 and J usage is TRBJ2-7, with D maybe TRBD2 (6 bases). Trimming took 11 bases from V and 3 from J, leaving 14 bases between them. CDR3 length: 12 residues. Germline CDR1 reads ENHRY; CDR2 reads SYGVKD. Here the CDR3 DNA reads TGTGCCGCAGGCGGGACTCACTACGAGCAGTACTTC. Protein product: CAAGGTHYEQYF.

Only a few counts were recorded for this clone. V and J are TRBV6-5 and TRBJ2-7, with D possibly called TRBD1 or TRBD2 (5 bases each). Germline assignment: CDR1 MNHEY and CDR2 SVGAGI. V lost 7 bases, J lost 9 bases, and 13 bases lay in between. The CDR3 is 11 residues long. The CDR3 spells CASTQRDAQYF. CDR3 nucleotides: TGTGCCAGCACTCAACGGGACGCGCAGTACTTC.

This clone has just a few counts. J is TRBJ1-1 and V is TRBV15, with a tentative D call TRBD1 (6 bases). The CDR3 contains 14 residues. Trimming shortened V by 9 bases and J by 5 bases, and 19 bases separated the two germline ends. Germline CDR1 and CDR2: LNHNV and YYDKDF (reference sequence). The CDR3 reads CATSLGGTVTEAFF. As DNA, the CDR3 is TGTGCCACTTCCCTCGGGGGCACGGTGACTGAAGCTTTCTTT.

V and J are TRBV13 and TRBJ2-1; D not resolved. Per germline, CDR1 PRHDT and CDR2 FYEKMQ (reference sequence). Trimming left V 8 bases short and J 0 bases short, with 8 bases between. The CDR3 has 13 residues. Here the CDR3 reads CASSHPSYNEQFF. The CDR3 DNA reads TGTGCCAGCTCTCATCCCTCCTACAATGAGCAGTTCTTC.